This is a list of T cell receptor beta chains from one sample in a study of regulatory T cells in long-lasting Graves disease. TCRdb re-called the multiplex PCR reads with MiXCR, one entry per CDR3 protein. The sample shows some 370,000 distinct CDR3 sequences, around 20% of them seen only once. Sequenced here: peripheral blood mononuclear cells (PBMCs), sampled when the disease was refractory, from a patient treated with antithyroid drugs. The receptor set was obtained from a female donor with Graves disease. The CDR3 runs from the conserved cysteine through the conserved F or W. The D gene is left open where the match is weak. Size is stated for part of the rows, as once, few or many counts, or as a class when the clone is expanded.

CDR3 protein: CASRRRGLGSPLHF; CDR3 DNA: TGTGCCAGCAGACGCAGGGGGCTCGGTTCACCCCTCCACTTT; V gene: TRBV6-1; D gene: TRBD1; CDR3 length: 14; clone size: -; J gene: TRBJ1-6
CDR3 protein: CASSLSQGNQPQHF; CDR3 DNA: TGTGCCAGCAGTTTATCACAGGGCAATCAGCCCCAGCATTTT; V gene: TRBV28; D gene: -; CDR3 length: 14; clone size: many; J gene: TRBJ1-5
CDR3 protein: CASSTHTGLAGVSSGRFSTDTQYF; CDR3 DNA: TGTGCCAGCAGCACTCACACCGGACTAGCGGGAGTTTCCTCTGGCCGATTTAGCACAGATACGCAGTATTTT; V gene: TRBV11-1; D gene: TRBD2; CDR3 length: 24; clone size: few; J gene: TRBJ2-3
CDR3 protein: CASKAQILGTEAFF; CDR3 DNA: TGTGCCAGTAAGGCACAGATCCTGGGCACTGAAGCTTTCTTT; V gene: TRBV19; D gene: -; CDR3 length: 14; clone size: few; J gene: TRBJ1-1
CDR3 protein: CASSFKGGQPQHF; CDR3 DNA: TGTGCCAGCAGCTTTAAAGGGGGCCAGCCCCAGCATTTT; V gene: TRBV7-2; D gene: TRBD1; CDR3 length: 13; clone size: many; J gene: TRBJ1-5
CDR3 protein: CASSLYPGIQETQYF; CDR3 DNA: TGTGCCAGCAGCTTGTATCCAGGGATCCAAGAGACCCAGTACTTC; V gene: TRBV5-6; D gene: -; CDR3 length: 15; clone size: few; J gene: TRBJ2-5
CDR3 protein: CASSLWEGIAGAGGYEQYF; CDR3 DNA: TGTGCCAGCAGCTTATGGGAGGGGATAGCGGGGGCGGGGGGCTACGAGCAGTACTTC; V gene: TRBV7-2; D gene: TRBD2; CDR3 length: 19; clone size: -; J gene: TRBJ2-7
CDR3 protein: CASSELAGGPYEQYF; CDR3 DNA: TGTGCCAGCAGTGAACTAGCGGGAGGGCCCTACGAGCAGTACTTC; V gene: TRBV6-1; D gene: TRBD2; CDR3 length: 15; clone size: -; J gene: TRBJ2-7
CDR3 protein: CASMSPRVGGLTDTQYF; CDR3 DNA: TGTGCCAGCATGTCACCCCGGGTGGGGGGGCTGACAGATACGCAGTATTTT; V gene: TRBV28; D gene: -; CDR3 length: 17; clone size: -; J gene: TRBJ2-3
CDR3 protein: CASNPIGGTEAFF; CDR3 DNA: TGTGCCAGCAATCCAATCGGGGGGACTGAAGCTTTCTTT; V gene: TRBV6-1; D gene: -; CDR3 length: 13; clone size: many; J gene: TRBJ1-1
CDR3 protein: CASSLISGSYEQYF; CDR3 DNA: TGTGCCAGCAGCTTAATAAGCGGGAGCTACGAGCAGTACTTC; V gene: TRBV7-8; D gene: TRBD2; CDR3 length: 14; clone size: many; J gene: TRBJ2-7
CDR3 protein: CASSQDSSNQPQHF; CDR3 DNA: TGTGCCAGCAGTCAGGACAGTAGCAATCAGCCCCAGCATTTT; V gene: TRBV12-3/TRBV12-4; D gene: -; CDR3 length: 14; clone size: many; J gene: TRBJ1-5
CDR3 protein: CSALIQGNTEAFF; CDR3 DNA: TGCAGTGCTCTAATACAGGGAAACACTGAAGCTTTCTTT; V gene: TRBV20-1; D gene: -; CDR3 length: 13; clone size: -; J gene: TRBJ1-1
CDR3 protein: CASSFWTGGAYEQYF; CDR3 DNA: TGTGCCAGCAGCTTTTGGACAGGGGGCGCCTACGAGCAGTACTTC; V gene: TRBV7-9; D gene: TRBD1; CDR3 length: 15; clone size: few; J gene: TRBJ2-7
CDR3 protein: CSAGMTSVYEQYF; CDR3 DNA: TGCAGTGCGGGGATGACTAGCGTCTACGAGCAGTACTTC; V gene: TRBV20-1; D gene: TRBD2; CDR3 length: 13; clone size: -; J gene: TRBJ2-7
CDR3 protein: CSAQTGTSGNHGELFF; CDR3 DNA: TGCAGTGCCCAGACGGGGACTAGCGGGAATCACGGGGAGCTGTTTTTT; V gene: TRBV20-1; D gene: TRBD2; CDR3 length: 16; clone size: few; J gene: TRBJ2-2
CDR3 protein: CASSLAQGHDEQHF; CDR3 DNA: TGTGCCAGCAGCTTAGCTCAGGGCCACGACGAGCAGCACTTC; V gene: TRBV7-9; D gene: -; CDR3 length: 14; clone size: -; J gene: TRBJ2-7
CDR3 protein: CASSYGRASYNEQFF; CDR3 DNA: TGTGCCAGCAGTTACGGGCGGGCTTCCTACAATGAGCAGTTCTTC; V gene: TRBV6-2/TRBV6-3; D gene: -; CDR3 length: 15; clone size: -; J gene: TRBJ2-1
CDR3 protein: CASTLSGGVANTGELFF; CDR3 DNA: TGTGCCAGCACCCTTTCTGGGGGGGTTGCGAACACCGGGGAGCTGTTTTTT; V gene: TRBV6-1; D gene: TRBD2; CDR3 length: 17; clone size: -; J gene: TRBJ2-2
CDR3 protein: CASSLSGLSEAFF; CDR3 DNA: TGTGCCAGCAGCCTATCAGGACTTTCTGAAGCTTTCTTT; V gene: TRBV3-1; D gene: -; CDR3 length: 13; clone size: few; J gene: TRBJ1-1
CDR3 protein: CASSSADLNTEAFF; CDR3 DNA: TGTGCCAGCAGTTCCGCCGACCTCAACACTGAAGCTTTCTTT; V gene: TRBV28; D gene: -; CDR3 length: 14; clone size: -; J gene: TRBJ1-1
CDR3 protein: CASSQSLKMETQYF; CDR3 DNA: TGCGCCAGCAGCCAATCCCTGAAGATGGAGACCCAGTACTTC; V gene: TRBV4-1; D gene: -; CDR3 length: 14; clone size: -; J gene: TRBJ2-5
CDR3 protein: CASSVDDTDTQYF; CDR3 DNA: TGTGCCAGCAGTGTCGACGACACAGATACGCAGTATTTT; V gene: TRBV2; D gene: -; CDR3 length: 13; clone size: -; J gene: TRBJ2-3
CDR3 protein: CSVDVGEGYTF; CDR3 DNA: TGCAGCGTTGATGTGGGAGAAGGCTACACCTTC; V gene: TRBV29-1; D gene: -; CDR3 length: 11; clone size: -; J gene: TRBJ1-2
CDR3 protein: CASSEVGQGGSPLHF; CDR3 DNA: TGTGCCAGCAGTGAAGTTGGACAGGGGGGATCACCCCTCCACTTT; V gene: TRBV6-1; D gene: TRBD1; CDR3 length: 15; clone size: many; J gene: TRBJ1-6
CDR3 protein: CASSLAGTGGDEQYF; CDR3 DNA: TGCGCCAGCAGCTTGGCTGGGACAGGGGGCGACGAGCAGTACTTC; V gene: TRBV5-1; D gene: TRBD1; CDR3 length: 15; clone size: many; J gene: TRBJ2-7
CDR3 protein: CASSLRPLPYEQYF; CDR3 DNA: TGTGCCAGCAGCTTGCGCCCGCTCCCTTACGAGCAGTACTTC; V gene: TRBV3-1; D gene: -; CDR3 length: 14; clone size: few; J gene: TRBJ2-7
CDR3 protein: CSVDPREGGYTF; CDR3 DNA: TGCAGCGTTGATCCCCGGGAGGGAGGCTACACCTTC; V gene: TRBV29-1; D gene: -; CDR3 length: 12; clone size: -; J gene: TRBJ1-2
CDR3 protein: CANSARDQETQYF; CDR3 DNA: TGTGCCAACAGCGCCCGGGACCAAGAGACCCAGTACTTC; V gene: TRBV3-1; D gene: -; CDR3 length: 13; clone size: few; J gene: TRBJ2-5
CDR3 protein: CASSEGQGNTEAFF; CDR3 DNA: TGTGCCAGCTCGGAGGGACAGGGGAACACTGAAGCTTTCTTT; V gene: TRBV18; D gene: TRBD1; CDR3 length: 14; clone size: many; J gene: TRBJ1-1
CDR3 protein: CASSSGWEDGYTF; CDR3 DNA: TGTGCCAGCAGCTCCGGGTGGGAAGATGGCTACACCTTC; V gene: TRBV7-2; D gene: -; CDR3 length: 13; clone size: few; J gene: TRBJ1-2
CDR3 protein: CASSPRGGNQPQHF; CDR3 DNA: TGTGCCAGCAGCCCGCGGGGGGGCAATCAGCCCCAGCATTTT; V gene: TRBV7-6; D gene: -; CDR3 length: 14; clone size: few; J gene: TRBJ1-5
CDR3 protein: CSANPGPEAGSYNSPLHF; CDR3 DNA: TGCAGTGCTAACCCGGGACCAGAAGCCGGCTCCTATAATTCACCCCTCCACTTT; V gene: TRBV20-1; D gene: -; CDR3 length: 18; clone size: few; J gene: TRBJ1-6
CDR3 protein: CASSLRLAGGPRETQYF; CDR3 DNA: TGTGCCAGCAGTCTCCGGCTAGCGGGAGGGCCTCGGGAGACCCAGTACTTC; V gene: TRBV5-6; D gene: TRBD2; CDR3 length: 17; clone size: many; J gene: TRBJ2-5
CDR3 protein: CASSPPSASYEQYF; CDR3 DNA: TGTGCCAGCAGTCCCCCTAGCGCCTCCTACGAGCAGTACTTC; V gene: TRBV12-3/TRBV12-4; D gene: -; CDR3 length: 14; clone size: many; J gene: TRBJ2-7
CDR3 protein: CASSPTVPGLAGETQYF; CDR3 DNA: TGTGCCAGCAGCCCGACAGTCCCGGGACTAGCTGGAGAGACCCAGTACTTC; V gene: TRBV11-2; D gene: TRBD2; CDR3 length: 17; clone size: many; J gene: TRBJ2-5
CDR3 protein: CASSSAIGRGGLNEQFF; CDR3 DNA: TGTGCCAGCAGTTCCGCCATAGGGAGGGGCGGGCTCAATGAGCAGTTCTTC; V gene: TRBV28; D gene: TRBD2; CDR3 length: 17; clone size: -; J gene: TRBJ2-1